This T cell receptor beta chain came from a study of T cell responses to AZD1222 COVID-19 vaccine. Note on this clone: As yet, its antigen is unknown.

Looked up from germline, CDR1 is MDHEN and CDR2 is SYDVKM. J lost 7 bases, V lost 3 bases, and 14 bases had no gene match. The CDR3 is 16 residues long. Sequencing used immunoSEQ multiplex PCR; TCRdb keeps in-frame clones, though not all of them. The table includes about 67,000 clones, 83% detected once. Findings and limits, study-wide: In a largely white British group with more females than males, clonal diversity was possibly underestimated. Only 5 or 6 AZD1222 recipients were seropositive at baseline.

The sequence was collected from an adult who received the AZD1222 COVID-19 vaccine. The J gene is TRBJ1-2, the V gene TRBV28; 7 bases match TRBD1. The sample was peripheral blood, taken 28 days after the second AZD1222 dose. The CDR3: CASSFATTTGLGGYTF. In nucleotides, the CDR3 is TGTGCCAGCAGTTTTGCGACGACGACAGGGCTCGGTGGCTACACCTTC.